This T cell receptor (beta chain) was observed in a study of molecular identifiers for immune sequencing clone quantification. Previously published methods and listed TCR primers were used for the bulk TCR libraries. MiXCR, run by TCRdb on the PCR reads, gives a single entry per CDR3 protein. This table has around 460,000 distinct CDR3 sequences, 20% to 25% appearing once. The germline CDR1 and CDR2 sequences are DFQATT and SNEGSKA (reference sequence). This CDR3 comprises 9 residues. The germline V and J ends were trimmed by 1 base and 13 bases, with 7 bases remaining between them. This clonotype was detected a few times. As yet, its antigen is unknown. The authors sorted naive CD8 T cells as CD8+CD4-CCR7+CD45RA+. General study points: Clones above 20 RNA copies held over 97% of effector molecules, under 1% in naive cells.

This chain connects TRBV20-1 to TRBJ2-5, with no clear D. Sequencing input: naive CD8+ T cells from blood, with Jurkat cell RNA spiked in. This sample's subset: FACS-sorted CD8+CD4-CCR7+CD45RA+ naive T cells. This clonotype was obtained from a human donor in good health. Some libraries in this study had Jurkat cell RNA spiked in. The CDR3 protein is CSARGRGYF. CDR3 sequence (DNA): TGCAGTGCTAGAGGAAGAGGGTACTTC.